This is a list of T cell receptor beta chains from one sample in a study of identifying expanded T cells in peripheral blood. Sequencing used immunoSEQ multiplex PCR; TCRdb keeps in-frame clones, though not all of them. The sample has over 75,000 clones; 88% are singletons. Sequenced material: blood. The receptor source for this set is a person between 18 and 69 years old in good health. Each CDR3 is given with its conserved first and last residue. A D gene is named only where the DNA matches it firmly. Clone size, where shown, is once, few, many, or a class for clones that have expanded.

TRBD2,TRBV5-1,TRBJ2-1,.,TGCGCCAGCAGCTGGGGACTAGCGGGGGGTGATGAGCAGTTCTTC,CASSWGLAGGDEQFF
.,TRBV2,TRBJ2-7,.,TGTGCCAGCAGTGCTGGGCCCCGACTTTTACAGTACTTC,CASSAGPRLLQYF
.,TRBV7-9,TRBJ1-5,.,TGTGCCAGCAGCTTAAGTCATAGCAATCAGCCCCAGCATTTT,CASSLSHSNQPQHF
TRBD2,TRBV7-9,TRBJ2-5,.,TGTGCCAGCAGCTCGCCCGGGAGGGAAGAGACCCAGTACTTC,CASSSPGREETQYF
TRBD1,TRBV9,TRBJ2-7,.,TGTGCCAGCAGCCCCCACGGACAGGCTACCTACGAGCAGTACTTC,CASSPHGQATYEQYF
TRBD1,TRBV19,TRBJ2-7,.,TGTGCCAGTAGTGCGACCGGGACAGGTTATCGGGGCGAGCAGTACTTC,CASSATGTGYRGEQYF
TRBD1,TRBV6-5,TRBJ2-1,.,TGTGCCAGCAGTTACTCCGGGACAGGGAGTTACAATGAGCAGTTCTTC,CASSYSGTGSYNEQFF
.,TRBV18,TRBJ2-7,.,TGTGCCAGCTTCGGGACCGCGGGAAGCGAGCAGTACTTC,CASFGTAGSEQYF
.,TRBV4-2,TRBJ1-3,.,TGTGCCAGCAGCCAAGACCAGGAAATCTCTGGAAACACCATATATTTT,CASSQDQEISGNTIYF
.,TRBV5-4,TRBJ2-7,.,TGTGCCAGCAGCTTGGGGGGCCAGGCCTACGAGCAGTACTTC,CASSLGGQAYEQYF
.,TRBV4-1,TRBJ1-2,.,TGCGCCAGCAGCCAAGATATCAGGGCCCCTGGCTACACCTTC,CASSQDIRAPGYTF
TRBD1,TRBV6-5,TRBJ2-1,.,TGTGCCAGCAGTTATGGACAGGACTACAATGAGCAGTTCTTC,CASSYGQDYNEQFF
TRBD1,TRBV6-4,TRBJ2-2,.,TGTGCCAGCAGGCACGGACAGGGGGACACCGGGGAGCTGTTTTTT,CASRHGQGDTGELFF
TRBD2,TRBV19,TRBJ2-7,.,TGTGCCAGTAGTATAGGACTAGCGGGAGTGTACGAGCAGTACTTC,CASSIGLAGVYEQYF
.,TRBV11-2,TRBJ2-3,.,TGTGCCAGCAACGAACACCTCCCAGATACGCAGTATTTT,CASNEHLPDTQYF
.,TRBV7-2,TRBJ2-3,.,TGTGCCAGCAGCTTAGAGGGGGGGCTTAAGACAGATACGCAGTATTTT,CASSLEGGLKTDTQYF
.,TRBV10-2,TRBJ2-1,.,TGCGCCAGCAGTGCCTCGACTTGGAGTAATGAGCAGTTCTTC,CASSASTWSNEQFF
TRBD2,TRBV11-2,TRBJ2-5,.,TGTGCCAGCAGCATGGGACTAGCGGGGGAAGAGACCCAGTACTTC,CASSMGLAGEETQYF
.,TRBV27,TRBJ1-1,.,TGTGCCAGTAGTTCAAGTACTGAAGCTTTCTTT,CASSSSTEAFF
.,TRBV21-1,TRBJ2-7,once,TGTGCCTCTTACGAGCAGTACTTC,CASYEQYF
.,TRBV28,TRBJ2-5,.,TGTGCCAGCAGCCAGGAGTGGGAGACCCAGTACTTC,CASSQEWETQYF
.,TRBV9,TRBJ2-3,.,TGTGCCAGCAGCGCCTATTTTGTCACAGATACGCAGTATTTT,CASSAYFVTDTQYF
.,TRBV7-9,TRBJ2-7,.,TGTGCCAGCAGCGAGAGGACCCTTGTGGAGCAGTACTTC,CASSERTLVEQYF
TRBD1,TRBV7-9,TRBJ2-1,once,TGTGCCAGCAGCTTAGGAGTGACAGGGCCCGGGGATGAGCAGTTCTTC,CASSLGVTGPGDEQFF
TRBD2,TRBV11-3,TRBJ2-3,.,TGTGCCAGCAGCCCCGGGACTAGCGGGAGAAGCACAGATACGCAGTATTTT,CASSPGTSGRSTDTQYF
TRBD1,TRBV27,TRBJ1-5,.,TGTGCCAGCAGTTCCCTAAACGACAGGGTCTATAGCAATCAGCCCCAGCATTTT,CASSSLNDRVYSNQPQHF
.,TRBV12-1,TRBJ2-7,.,TGTGCCAGCAGCTACCTAACTTTCTACGAGCAGTACTTC,CASSYLTFYEQYF
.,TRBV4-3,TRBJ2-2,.,TGCGCCAGCAGCCAAGACGGGACTTACACCGGGGAGCTGTTTTTT,CASSQDGTYTGELFF
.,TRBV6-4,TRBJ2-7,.,TGTGCCAGCAGTCAAACAGAGGGTTACGAGCAGTACTTC,CASSQTEGYEQYF
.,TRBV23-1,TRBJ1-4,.,TGCGCCAGCAGTCATTCTCGGTCAGGGCTCAATGAAAAACTGTTTTTT,CASSHSRSGLNEKLFF
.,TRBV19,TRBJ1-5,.,TGTGCCAGTAGTTCCTATCCTGGCGGGCCCCAGCATTTT,CASSSYPGGPQHF
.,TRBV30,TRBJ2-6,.,TGTGCCTGGAGTTCTGGGGTCTCTGGGGCCAACGTCCTGACTTTC,CAWSSGVSGANVLTF